The 10 T cell receptor beta chains reported below all come from one sample, sequenced in a study of blood T cells in healthy people across ages. A second PCR, run for about 6 to 12 cycles, used a sample-barcoded 5' primer plus a J-beta primer mix. TCRdb recomputed calls from the 5' RACE reads with MiXCR, one row per CDR3 protein. The sample has roughly 1.6 million distinct CDR3 sequences, about 31% seen once; the top ten hold around 11%. Sequencing used blood. These receptors all stem from a woman aged 30 to 39 in good health.

The genes are TRBV18 and TRBJ2-1, with 10 bases aligning to TRBD2. V gave up 3 bases and J gave up 7 bases; unmatched junction bases: 3. Germline V lookup: CDR1 KGHSH, CDR2 LQKENI. There are 14 residues in the CDR3. The CDR3 coding sequence is TGTGCCAGCTCACCTAGCGGGAGGATAAATGAGCAGTTCTTC. It specifies CASSPSGRINEQFF.

This clonotype was picked up a small number of times. The chain combines TRBV11-2 with TRBJ2-7, with TRBD2 matching 8 bases. J was trimmed by 3 bases and V by 5 bases; bases with no gene match: 21. The CDR3 loop spans 19 amino acids. Looked up from germline, CDR1 is SGHAT and CDR2 is FQNNGV. CDR3 in amino acids: CASSRPTIIAGPFDYEQYF. CDR3 DNA sequence: TGTGCCAGCAGCCGACCAACAATTATAGCGGGACCGTTTGACTACGAGCAGTACTTC.

In this sample, this clonotype turned up a few times. V usage is TRBV4-2 and J usage is TRBJ2-3, with 11 bases identical to TRBD2. In germline, CDR1 is LGHNA, CDR2 YNFKEQ. V lost 4 bases and J lost 0; bases outside the gene matches: 6. The CDR3 is 17 residues long. Here the CDR3 reads CASSLLAGETSTDTQYF. CDR3 DNA: TGTGCCAGCAGCCTACTAGCGGGAGAAACAAGCACAGATACGCAGTATTTT.

This clonotype was detected a few times. The CDR3 sequence: CSAKRGTTDTQYF. In nucleotides, the CDR3 is TGCAGTGCCAAGCGGGGGACCACAGATACGCAGTATTTT. This chain joins TRBV20-1 and TRBJ2-3, with TRBD2 matching over 8 bases. CDR1 DFQATT and CDR2 SNEGSKA come from the germline V gene (reference sequence). The CDR3 totals 13 residues. After removal of 6 bases from V and 2 bases from J, the junction contained 4 bases not matched to a gene.

As regards this clonotype: At one end the junction does not follow the germline gene, possibly because of a read error. The chain uses TRBV20-1 and TRBJ1-2; tentatively, D is TRBD1 (6 bases). The CDR3 runs 13 residues. CDR1 is DFQATT and CDR2 is SNEGSKA in the germline V gene (reference sequence). The chain's CDR3 is CSARDRSNNGYTF. The DNA of the CDR3 is TGCAGTGCTAGGGACAGATCTAACAATGGCTACACCTTC.

This chain joins TRBV18 and TRBJ2-1; TRBD2 aligns across 10 bases. Germline V gene data show CDR1 as KGHSH and CDR2 as LQKENI. Trimming took 5 bases from V and 4 from J; bases not matched to a gene: 14. The CDR3 is made up of 18 amino acids. CDR3 amino acids: CASSTTSGIGGVYNEQFF. The CDR3 DNA reads as TGTGCCAGCTCAACTACTAGCGGGATCGGAGGGGTATACAATGAGCAGTTCTTC. Supplemented by reference TRBV18 and TRBJ2-1, the full variable domain reads NAGVMQNPRHLVRRRGQEARLRCSPMKGHSHVYWYRQLPEEGLKFMVYLQKENIIDESGMPKERFSAEFPKEGPSILRIQQVVRGDSAAYFCASSTTSGIGGVYNEQFFGPGTRLTVL.

The chain carries TRBV30 and TRBJ1-1; D unclear. This CDR3 contains 13 residues. V lost 3 bases and J lost 1, with 9 bases in between. From germline, CDR1 is GTSNPN and CDR2 SVGIG (reference sequence). The CDR3: CAWRYSSNTEAFF. DNA for the CDR3: TGTGCCTGGAGATACAGCTCGAACACTGAAGCTTTCTTT. Together with reference TRBV30 and TRBJ1-1, the CDR3 gives the full variable domain: SQTIHQWPATLVQPVGSPLSLECTVEGTSNPNLYWYRQAAGRGLQLLFYSVGIGQISSEVPQNLSASRPQDRQFILSSKKLLLSDSGFYLCAWRYSSNTEAFFGQGTRLTVV.

The gene calls are TRBV29-1 and TRBJ1-1; D is unclear. Trimming pared 6 bases from V and 3 bases from J, leaving 23 bases between. The V gene's germline CDR1 is SQVTM and CDR2 ANQGSEA. The CDR3 is made up of 16 amino acids. The CDR3 here is CSVPTRRKAGHTEAFF. The CDR3 bases are TGCAGCGTCCCCACCAGGAGGAAGGCGGGTCACACTGAAGCTTTCTTT.

The chain combines TRBV12-3 or TRBV12-4 with TRBJ2-5; D possibly corresponds to TRBD1 (5 bases). Matching the DNA end better, TRBJ2-7 makes the J call doubtful. CDR3 length equals 16 residues. DNA for the CDR3: TGTGCCAGCAGTTTAGGGGTTGGGTCAGGGTTGTTCGAGCAGTACTTC. This sequence encodes CASSLGVGSGLFEQYF.

This chain links TRBV12-3 or TRBV12-4 with TRBJ1-1, with a possible D match to TRBD1 (5 bases). There are 13 residues in the CDR3. V was cut by 3 bases and J by 3 bases, with 8 bases left in between. The CDR3 coding sequence is TGTGCCAGCAGTTTCAGGGTGGACACTGAAGCTTTCTTT. Protein: CASSFRVDTEAFF.